This TCR beta chain was identified in a study of CD8 T cells in ankylosing spondylitis. Notes on the study in general: Disease-linked clones were reportedly significantly enriched in matched ankylosing spondylitis synovial fluid. There was a TCR beta motif, made of eight highly homologous variants, that appeared characteristic of ankylosing spondylitis blood.

As the method for making TCR beta libraries, quantitative 5'-RACE with molecular barcodes was used. TCRdb redid the calling of the 5' RACE reads with MiXCR, one entry per CDR3 protein. The sample holds about 36,000 distinct CDR3 sequences, under 15% seen once. A few counts support this clonotype. Its antigen is still unknown. Germline V CDR1 and CDR2: LGHDT, YNNKEL (reference sequence). Trimming removed 6 bases from V and 0 bases from J, with 10 bases in between. This CDR3 is 14 amino acids long. The chain carries TRBV3-1 and TRBJ2-3; possible D gene TRBD2, 6 bases. Sequenced: synovial fluid, either unsorted or a sorted T cell fraction (not recorded which). The receptor was derived from a male donor with ankylosing spondylitis. The CDR3 here is CASRGSGSTDTQYF. CDR3 coding DNA: TGTGCCAGCAGGGGAAGCGGGAGCACAGATACGCAGTATTTT.